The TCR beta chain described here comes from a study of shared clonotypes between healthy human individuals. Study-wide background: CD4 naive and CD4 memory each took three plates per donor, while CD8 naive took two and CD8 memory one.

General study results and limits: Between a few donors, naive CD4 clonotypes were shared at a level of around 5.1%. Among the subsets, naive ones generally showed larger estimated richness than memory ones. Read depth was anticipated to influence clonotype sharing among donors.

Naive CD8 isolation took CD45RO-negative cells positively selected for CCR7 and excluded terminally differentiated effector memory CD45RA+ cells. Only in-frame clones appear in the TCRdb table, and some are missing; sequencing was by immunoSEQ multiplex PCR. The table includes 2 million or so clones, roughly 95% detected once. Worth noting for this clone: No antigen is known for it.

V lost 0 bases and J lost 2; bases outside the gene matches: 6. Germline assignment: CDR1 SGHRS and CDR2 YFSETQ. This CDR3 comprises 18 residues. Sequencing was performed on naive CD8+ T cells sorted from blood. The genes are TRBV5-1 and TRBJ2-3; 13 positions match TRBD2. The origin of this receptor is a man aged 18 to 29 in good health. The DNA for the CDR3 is TGCGCCAGCAGCTTGGGGGTAACTAGCGGGAGGGCCACAGATACGCAGTATTTT. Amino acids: CASSLGVTSGRATDTQYF.